The clone carrying this T cell receptor (beta chain) was recorded only once. What it recognizes is unknown. These data originate in a study of radiotherapy plus CTLA-4 blockade in lung cancer. The study's findings and limits: Blood TCR clones of tumor origin expanded after radiotherapy plus ipilimumab. The best predictor of response was reported to be early blood T cell clone dynamics, with interferon-beta.

Only in-frame clones appear in the TCRdb table, and some are missing; sequencing was by immunoSEQ multiplex PCR. The profile shows some 96,000 clones, about 90% of them singletons. Focal radiation plus CTLA-4 blockade with ipilimumab was administered to patients who had chemo-refractory metastatic non-small-cell lung cancer. V was cut by 6 bases and J by 3 bases, with 8 bases left in between. The CDR3 covers 13 residues. Germline loops: CDR1 SGHVS, CDR2 FQNEAQ. The genes are TRBV7-8 and TRBJ2-2, with no clear D. This TCR was recovered from a human donor with non-small cell lung cancer that progressed on radiotherapy plus ipilimumab. This sample comprised peripheral blood, obtained from a patient treated with radiotherapy plus ipilimumab. For the CDR3, the DNA is TGTGCCAGCAGGTACAGATACACCGGGGAGCTGTTTTTT. The encoded protein is CASRYRYTGELFF. The full variable domain, with the rest looked up from reference TRBV7-8 and TRBJ2-2, is GAGVSQSPRYKVAKRGQDVALRCDPISGHVSLFWYQQALGQGPEFLTYFQNEAQLDKSGLPSDRFFAERPEGSVSTLKIQRTQQEDSAVYLCASRYRYTGELFFGEGSRLTVL.